This TCR beta chain was documented in a study of OX40 agonist ivuxolimab in advanced cancers. Generated by immunoSEQ multiplex PCR, the TCRdb table keeps only in-frame clones and is missing some. The table has under 100,000 clones, around 87% seen once; the top ten hold 0.15% to 0.2%. Trimming shortened V by 1 base and J by 1 base, and 10 bases separated the two germline ends. Germline lookup yields CDR1 SGHTA and CDR2 FQGNSA. There are 15 residues in the CDR3. The sequence derives from an adult with an advanced solid tumor such as melanoma, head and neck, liver or kidney cancer. V gene TRBV7-2 combines with J gene TRBJ1-1, with a weak D call TRBD1 (6 bases). This specimen was CD4+ or CD8+ T cells sorted from blood, taken in a trial of the OX40 agonist ivuxolimab. The CDR3 protein is CASSLEGHANTEAFF. Here the CDR3 DNA reads TGTGCCAGCAGCTTAGAGGGACATGCGAACACTGAAGCTTTCTTT.